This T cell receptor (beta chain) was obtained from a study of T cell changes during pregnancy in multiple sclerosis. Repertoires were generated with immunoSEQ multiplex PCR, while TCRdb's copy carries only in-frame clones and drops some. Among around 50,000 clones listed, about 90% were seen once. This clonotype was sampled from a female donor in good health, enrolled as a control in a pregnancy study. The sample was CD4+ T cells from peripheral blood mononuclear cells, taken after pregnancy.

The CDR3 region is CASSPLGLETQYF. CDR3 coding DNA: TGTGCCAGCTCACCTTTGGGCCTCGAGACCCAGTACTTC. The genes are TRBV18 and TRBJ2-5, with unresolved D. Germline-derived CDR1 and CDR2 are KGHSH and LQKENI. The V end was cut by 3 bases, the J end by 5 bases, with 10 bases between. CDR3 length: 13 residues.